Listed below are T cell receptor beta chains from one sample, sequenced in a study of Graves' ophthalmopathy and Graves' hyperthyroidism. Each CDR3 protein is one row after TCRdb ran MiXCR on the multiplex PCR reads. The table records 500,000 to 600,000 distinct CDR3 sequences, about two fifths of them present only once. Sequences were obtained from peripheral blood or thyroid tissue (not recorded which). These TCRs come from an adult man with Graves' hyperthyroidism. Each CDR3 is given with its conserved first and last residue. A D gene is named only where the DNA matches it firmly. Size values are once, few and many counts, or a class for expanded clones, and some rows have none.

D gene | J gene | clone size | V gene | CDR3 DNA | CDR3 protein
TRBD2 | TRBJ2-5 | - | TRBV6-5 | TGTGCCAGCAGTTACCACCCCCCGGCGGGAGAGACGAGGGAAGAGACCCAGTACTTC | CASSYHPPAGETREETQYF
- | TRBJ2-6 | few | TRBV19 | TGTGCCAGTAGTATCCCCCCCGGAGCTGGGGCCAACGTCCTGACTTTC | CASSIPPGAGANVLTF
- | TRBJ1-6 | many | TRBV29-1 | TGCAGCGTTGGGGGGACCTATAATTCACCCCTCCACTTT | CSVGGTYNSPLHF
TRBD1 | TRBJ1-5 | many | TRBV12-3/TRBV12-4 | TGTGCCAGCAGTGACCCGGGACAGGGGGCTTATCAGCCCCAGCATTTT | CASSDPGQGAYQPQHF
- | TRBJ1-1 | many | TRBV7-9 | TGTGCCAGCAGCTTAGCGCTAGCAGGCCCCCGGATCACTGAAGCTTTCTTT | CASSLALAGPRITEAFF
TRBD1 | TRBJ2-7 | many | TRBV20-1 | TGCAGTGCTAGAGAAGGCGGGACAGGGATCGGGGGATCCTACGAGCAGTACTTC | CSAREGGTGIGGSYEQYF
- | TRBJ1-1 | many | TRBV5-8 | TGTGCCAGCAGCCATAATGGGCCCAACACTGAAGCTTTCTTT | CASSHNGPNTEAFF
- | TRBJ1-1 | few | TRBV7-8 | TGTGCCAGCAGCTTAGTCGTGGTTCAGGACACTGAAGCTTTCTTT | CASSLVVVQDTEAFF
- | TRBJ2-3 | - | TRBV10-1 | TGCGCCAGCAGTGATAGTCGCAAGAGCACAGATACGCAGTATTTT | CASSDSRKSTDTQYF
- | TRBJ1-5 | - | TRBV4-1 | TGCGCCAGCAGCCTTTCCGACAACAGCAATCAGCCCCAGCATTTT | CASSLSDNSNQPQHF
- | TRBJ1-4 | many | TRBV13 | TGTGCCAGCAGCTTAGGGATGCGTAATGAAAAACTGTTTTTT | CASSLGMRNEKLFF
- | TRBJ1-5 | many | TRBV6-5 | TGTGCCAGCAGACCGAGGAGGTTCGACAATCAGCCCCAGCATTTT | CASRPRRFDNQPQHF
TRBD2 | TRBJ2-1 | few | TRBV10-3 | TGTGCCATCAGTGAGGGACTAGTCAATGAGCAGTTCTTC | CAISEGLVNEQFF
TRBD2 | TRBJ2-7 | many | TRBV6-5 | TGTGCCAGCAGTTACGATAGCGGGGCCGTTTACGAGCAGTACTTC | CASSYDSGAVYEQYF
- | TRBJ1-6 | many | TRBV4-1 | TGCGCCAGCAGCCAGTTGGTGATATCACCCCTCCACTTT | CASSQLVISPLHF
- | TRBJ2-2 | many | TRBV5-6 | TGTGCCAGCAGCCCGGGGGGACATAACACCGGGGAGCTGTTTTTT | CASSPGGHNTGELFF
TRBD1 | TRBJ1-1 | - | TRBV29-1 | TGCAGCGTTGAAGGGTCGGCAGGGGGGGGCACTGAAGCTTTCTTT | CSVEGSAGGGTEAFF